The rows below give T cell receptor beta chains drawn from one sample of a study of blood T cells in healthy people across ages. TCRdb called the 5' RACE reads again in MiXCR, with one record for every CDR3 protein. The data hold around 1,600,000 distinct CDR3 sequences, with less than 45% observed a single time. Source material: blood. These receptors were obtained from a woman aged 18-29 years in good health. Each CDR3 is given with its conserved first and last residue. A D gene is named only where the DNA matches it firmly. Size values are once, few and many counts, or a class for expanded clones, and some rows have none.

cdr3_aa: CASSENGDEQFF
clone_size: -
d_call: -
v_call: TRBV2

cdr3_aa: CSATDISYEQYF
clone_size: few
d_call: -
v_call: TRBV20-1

cdr3_aa: CAWSRVGQGYEQYF
clone_size: -
d_call: TRBD1
v_call: TRBV30

cdr3_aa: CSARWLRRNTEAFF
clone_size: -
d_call: -
v_call: TRBV20-1

cdr3_aa: CASSAWTGGGEETQYF
clone_size: -
d_call: TRBD2
v_call: TRBV9

cdr3_aa: CASSARDRGGQPQHF
clone_size: -
d_call: TRBD1
v_call: TRBV7-8

cdr3_aa: CASSLTLAGGRGNEQFF
clone_size: few
d_call: TRBD2
v_call: TRBV5-1

cdr3_aa: CASSLVRVRETQYF
clone_size: -
d_call: -
v_call: TRBV7-2

cdr3_aa: CSATGLYSNQPQHF
clone_size: -
d_call: -
v_call: TRBV20-1

cdr3_aa: CASSYAAGTGNTIYF
clone_size: -
d_call: -
v_call: TRBV6-5

cdr3_aa: CSVGGKLFNEQFF
clone_size: -
d_call: -
v_call: TRBV29-1

cdr3_aa: CASSPESVRRDNEQFF
clone_size: -
d_call: -
v_call: TRBV28

cdr3_aa: CSARGLLLAGEGSYEQYF
clone_size: -
d_call: TRBD2
v_call: TRBV20-1

cdr3_aa: CASSRVAGGNNEQFF
clone_size: -
d_call: TRBD2
v_call: TRBV6-6

cdr3_aa: CSAISGETQYF
clone_size: -
d_call: -
v_call: TRBV20-1

cdr3_aa: CASYGRLNTEAFF
clone_size: few
d_call: -
v_call: TRBV27

cdr3_aa: CASSQLSGSNEQYF
clone_size: few
d_call: TRBD2
v_call: TRBV12-3/TRBV12-4

cdr3_aa: CTAPSGVGKLFF
clone_size: many
d_call: -
v_call: TRBV20-1

cdr3_aa: CASSPPGLGSEAFF
clone_size: -
d_call: -
v_call: TRBV18

cdr3_aa: CSAVQSYEQYF
clone_size: -
d_call: -
v_call: TRBV20-1

cdr3_aa: CASSSIGNEKLFF
clone_size: -
d_call: -
v_call: TRBV2

cdr3_aa: CAIAGQVTNQPQHF
clone_size: -
d_call: TRBD1
v_call: TRBV10-3

cdr3_aa: CATSDPRDNYGYTF
clone_size: few
d_call: -
v_call: TRBV24-1

cdr3_aa: CASSYWGRGDTEAFF
clone_size: -
d_call: TRBD1
v_call: TRBV6-5

cdr3_aa: CAISGTYSYNEQYF
clone_size: -
d_call: -
v_call: TRBV10-3

cdr3_aa: CASRTKQGYGYTF
clone_size: -
d_call: TRBD1
v_call: TRBV25-1